This TCR beta chain is from a study of blood T cell repertoires in COVID-19. Study-wide background: T cells, B-cell-depleted T cells, or PBMCs supplied cDNA or gDNA.

Per germline, CDR1 LNHDA and CDR2 SQIVND (reference sequence). V lost 3 bases, J lost 7 bases, and 10 bases lay in between. The CDR3 covers 13 residues. In terms of age and location, participants ranged from about 18 to 90 years and lived in around 22 US areas. Membership in each cohort depended on participant-reported clinical history. As originally analysed: Using reference gene primer amplification, nucleated cell counts were estimated. TCRdb's table, derived via immunoSEQ multiplex PCR, lists solely in-frame clones and lacks some. The DNA gave D and trimming, while V, J and clone size come from that table. The sample yields some 320,000 clones, more than 70% seen once.

Source material: PBMCs or T cells enriched from blood (not recorded which). The receptor was isolated from a woman aged 25 to 45 who had recovered from COVID-19. This chain connects TRBV19 to TRBJ1-5; no reliable D call. CDR3 protein: CASSIMSRQPQHF. The CDR3 bases are TGTGCCAGTAGTATCATGAGCCGACAGCCCCAGCATTTT. Full variable domain (remainder filled in from reference TRBV19 and TRBJ1-5): DGGITQSPKYLFRKEGQNVTLSCEQNLNHDAMYWYRQDPGQGLRLIYYSQIVNDFQKGDIAEGYSVSREKKESFPLTVTSAQKNPTAFYLCASSIMSRQPQHFGDGTRLSIL.